What follows describes a single TCR beta chain. This entry is derived from a study of T cell responses to AZD1222 COVID-19 vaccine. Sequenced by immunoSEQ multiplex PCR; TCRdb stores in-frame clones only, minus some. The sample yields roughly 150,000 clones, 80% to 95% seen once. The material sequenced was peripheral blood, taken on day 0 of AZD1222 vaccination. This clonotype was sampled from an adult in good health.

The CDR3 DNA follows: TGTGCCAGCAGCTTGGACCAGGGGAACACTGAAGCTTTCTTT. Its protein is CASSLDQGNTEAFF. This sequence joins TRBV5-6 and TRBJ1-1, with D possibly being TRBD1 (5 bases). CDR1 and CDR2 from the germline V gene are SGHDT and YYEEEE. The CDR3 length is 14 residues. V was shortened by 0 bases and J by 1 base, with 7 bases between the two germline ends.